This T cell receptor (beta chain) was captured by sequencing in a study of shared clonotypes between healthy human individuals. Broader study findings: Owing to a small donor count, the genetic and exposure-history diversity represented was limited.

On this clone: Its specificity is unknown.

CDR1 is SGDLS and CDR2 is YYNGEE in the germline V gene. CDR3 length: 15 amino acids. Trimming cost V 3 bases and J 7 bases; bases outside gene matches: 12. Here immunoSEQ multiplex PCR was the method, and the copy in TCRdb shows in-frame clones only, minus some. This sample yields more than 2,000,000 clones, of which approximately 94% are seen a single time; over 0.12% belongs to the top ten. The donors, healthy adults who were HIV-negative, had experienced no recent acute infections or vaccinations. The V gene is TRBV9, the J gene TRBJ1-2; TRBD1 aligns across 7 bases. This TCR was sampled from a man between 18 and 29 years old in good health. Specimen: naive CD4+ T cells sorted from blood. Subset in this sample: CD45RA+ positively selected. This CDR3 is CASSALSAGGGGYTF. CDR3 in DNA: TGTGCCAGCAGCGCCCTTAGTGCAGGGGGAGGTGGCTACACCTTC.